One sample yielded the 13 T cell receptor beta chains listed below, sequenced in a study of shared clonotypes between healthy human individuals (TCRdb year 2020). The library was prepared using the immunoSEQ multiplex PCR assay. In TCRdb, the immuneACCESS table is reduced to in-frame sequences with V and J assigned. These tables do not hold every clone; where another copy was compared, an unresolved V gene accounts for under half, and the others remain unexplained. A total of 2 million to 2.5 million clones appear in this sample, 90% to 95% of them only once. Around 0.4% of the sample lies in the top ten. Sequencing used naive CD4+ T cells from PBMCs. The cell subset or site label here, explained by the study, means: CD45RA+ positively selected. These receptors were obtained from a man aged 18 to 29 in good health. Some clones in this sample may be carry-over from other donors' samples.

The CDR3 loop reads CASSSQVRLSGNTIYF. In DNA form, the CDR3 reads TGTGCCAGCAGCTCCCAGGTCCGGCTCTCTGGAAACACCATATATTTT. The J gene is TRBJ1-3, the V gene TRBV7-2; the D is unclear. CDR1 and CDR2 (germline): SGHTA, FQGNSA. The CDR3 is 16 amino acids. The V and J ends lost 4 bases and 0 bases respectively, with 13 bases between them.

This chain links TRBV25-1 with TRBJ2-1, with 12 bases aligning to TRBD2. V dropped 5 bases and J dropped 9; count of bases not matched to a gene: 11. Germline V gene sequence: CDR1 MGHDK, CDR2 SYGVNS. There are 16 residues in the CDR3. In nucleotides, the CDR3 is TGTGCCAGCAGTTTCCGGACTAGCGGGAACTTCGGTGAGCAGTTCTTC. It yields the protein CASSFRTSGNFGEQFF.

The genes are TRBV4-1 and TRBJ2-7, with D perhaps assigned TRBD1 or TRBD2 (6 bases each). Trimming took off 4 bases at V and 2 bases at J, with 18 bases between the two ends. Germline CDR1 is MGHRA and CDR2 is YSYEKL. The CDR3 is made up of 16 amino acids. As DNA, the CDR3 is TGCGCCAGCAGCCCCCGATGGTCGGGGGCTGCCTACGAGCAGTACTTC. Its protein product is CASSPRWSGAAYEQYF.

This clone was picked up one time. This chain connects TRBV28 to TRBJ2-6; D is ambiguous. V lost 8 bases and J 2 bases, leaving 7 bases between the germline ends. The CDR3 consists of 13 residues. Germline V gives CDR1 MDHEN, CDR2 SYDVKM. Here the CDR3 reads CASEVPGANVLTF. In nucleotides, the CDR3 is TGTGCCAGCGAGGTTCCTGGGGCCAACGTCCTGACTTTC.

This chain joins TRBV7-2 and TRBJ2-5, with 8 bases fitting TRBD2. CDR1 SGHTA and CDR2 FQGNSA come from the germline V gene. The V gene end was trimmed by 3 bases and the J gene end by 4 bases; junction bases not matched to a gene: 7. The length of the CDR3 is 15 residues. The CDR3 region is CASSFTAGVGETQYF. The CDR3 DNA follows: TGTGCCAGCAGCTTCACAGCGGGAGTTGGAGAGACCCAGTACTTC.

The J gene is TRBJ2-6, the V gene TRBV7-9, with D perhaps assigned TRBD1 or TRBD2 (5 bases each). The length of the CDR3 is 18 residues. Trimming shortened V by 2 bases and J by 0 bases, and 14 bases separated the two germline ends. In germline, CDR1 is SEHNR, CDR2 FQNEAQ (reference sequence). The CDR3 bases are TGTGCCAGCAGCTTACTGGGGGTATTGACCTCTGGGGCCAACGTCCTGACTTTC. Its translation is CASSLLGVLTSGANVLTF.

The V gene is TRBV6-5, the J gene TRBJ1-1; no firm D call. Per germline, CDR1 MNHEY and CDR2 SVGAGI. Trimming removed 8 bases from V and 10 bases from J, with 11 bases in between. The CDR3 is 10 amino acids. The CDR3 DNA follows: TGTGCCAGCGGCCAGTTTGGAGCTTTCTTT. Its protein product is CASGQFGAFF.

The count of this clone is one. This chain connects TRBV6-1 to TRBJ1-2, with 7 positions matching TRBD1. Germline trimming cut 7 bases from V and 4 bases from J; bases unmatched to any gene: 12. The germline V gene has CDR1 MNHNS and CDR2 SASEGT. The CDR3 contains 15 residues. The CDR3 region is CASTQGQAGSYGYTF. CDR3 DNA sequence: TGTGCCAGCACCCAAGGACAGGCAGGGTCCTATGGCTACACCTTC.

The CDR3 region has the DNA TGCAGCGCAAATAGTGCGACAAGAAACACCGGGGAGCTGTTTTTT. This gives the protein CSANSATRNTGELFF. The V and J genes are TRBV29-1 and TRBJ2-2; no definite D call. The V end was cut by 7 bases, the J end by 2 bases, with 17 bases between. Germline CDR1 and CDR2: SQVTM and ANQGSEA. The CDR3 covers 15 residues.

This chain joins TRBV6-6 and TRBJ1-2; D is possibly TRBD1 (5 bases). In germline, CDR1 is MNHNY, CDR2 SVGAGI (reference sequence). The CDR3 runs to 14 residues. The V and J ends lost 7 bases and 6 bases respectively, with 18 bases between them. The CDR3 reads CASIQAGRGDGYTF. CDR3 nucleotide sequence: TGTGCCAGCATCCAAGCGGGGCGTGGTGATGGCTACACCTTC.

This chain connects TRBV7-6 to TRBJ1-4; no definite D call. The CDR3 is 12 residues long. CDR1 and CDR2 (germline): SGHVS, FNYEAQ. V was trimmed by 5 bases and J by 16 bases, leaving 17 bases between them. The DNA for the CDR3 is TGTGCCAGCAGCCTAAGCACGGGAGGAAAGTTTTTT. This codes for CASSLSTGGKFF.

The CDR3 protein is CASSQAGASAYNEQFF. For the CDR3, the DNA is TGTGCCAGCAGCCAAGCGGGGGCTAGTGCGTACAATGAGCAGTTCTTC. The chain couples TRBV4-2 to TRBJ2-1, with D perhaps matching TRBD1 or TRBD2 (6 bases each). Trimming removed 1 base from V and 4 bases from J, with 14 bases in between. The germline V gene encodes CDR1 LGHNA and CDR2 YNFKEQ. The length of the CDR3 is 16 residues.

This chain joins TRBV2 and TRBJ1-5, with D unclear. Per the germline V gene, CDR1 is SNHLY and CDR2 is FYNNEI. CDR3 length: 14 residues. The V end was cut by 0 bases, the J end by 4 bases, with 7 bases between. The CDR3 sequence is CASSEALWNQPQHF. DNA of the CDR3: TGTGCCAGCAGTGAAGCGCTTTGGAATCAGCCCCAGCATTTT.